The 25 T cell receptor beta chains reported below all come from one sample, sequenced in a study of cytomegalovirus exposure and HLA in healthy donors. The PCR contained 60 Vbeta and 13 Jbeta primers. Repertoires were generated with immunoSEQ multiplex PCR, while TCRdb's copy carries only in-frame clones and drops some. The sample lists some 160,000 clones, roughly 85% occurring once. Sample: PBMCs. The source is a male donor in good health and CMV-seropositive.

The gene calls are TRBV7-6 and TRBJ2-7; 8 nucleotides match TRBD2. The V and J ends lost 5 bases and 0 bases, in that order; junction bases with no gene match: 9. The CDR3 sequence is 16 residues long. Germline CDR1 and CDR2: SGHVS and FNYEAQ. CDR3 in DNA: TGTGCCAGCAGCCGTTTTGGGAGCGGGAGCTCCTACGAGCAGTACTTC. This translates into CASSRFGSGSSYEQYF.

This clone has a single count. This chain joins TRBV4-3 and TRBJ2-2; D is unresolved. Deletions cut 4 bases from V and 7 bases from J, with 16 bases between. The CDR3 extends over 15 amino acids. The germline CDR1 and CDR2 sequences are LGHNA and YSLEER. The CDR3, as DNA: TGCGCCAGCAGCCTCAGGCCCCTTAGTAGCGGGGAGCTGTTTTTT. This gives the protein CASSLRPLSSGELFF.

In DNA, the CDR3 is TGCGCCAGCAGCCAAGATCTGCGGGTTTCCCGGGCCAATGAGCAGTTCTTC. Protein product: CASSQDLRVSRANEQFF. The rearrangement joins TRBV4-3 to TRBJ2-1, with D perhaps matching TRBD2 (5 bases). The CDR3 contains 17 residues. V lost 0 bases, J lost 6 bases, and 18 bases lay in between. Germline assignment: CDR1 LGHNA and CDR2 YSLEER.

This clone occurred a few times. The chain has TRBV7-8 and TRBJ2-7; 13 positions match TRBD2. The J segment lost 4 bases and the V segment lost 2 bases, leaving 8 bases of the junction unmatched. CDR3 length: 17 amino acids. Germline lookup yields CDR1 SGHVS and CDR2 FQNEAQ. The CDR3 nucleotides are TGTGCCAGCAGCTTACCTTGGACTAGCGGGGGTAAATACGAGCAGTACTTC. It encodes CASSLPWTSGGKYEQYF. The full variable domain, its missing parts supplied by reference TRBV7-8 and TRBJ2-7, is GAGVSQSPRYKVAKRGQDVALRCDPISGHVSLFWYQQALGQGPEFLTYFQNEAQLDKSGLPSDRFFAERPEGSVSTLKIQRTQQEDSAVYLCASSLPWTSGGKYEQYFGPGTRLTVT.

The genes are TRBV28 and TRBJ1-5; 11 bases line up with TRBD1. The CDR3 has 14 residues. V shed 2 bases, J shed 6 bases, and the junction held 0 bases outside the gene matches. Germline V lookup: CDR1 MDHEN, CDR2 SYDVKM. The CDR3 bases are TGTGCCAGCAGTTTAGGGACAGGGGGTCAGCCCCAGCATTTT. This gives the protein CASSLGTGGQPQHF.

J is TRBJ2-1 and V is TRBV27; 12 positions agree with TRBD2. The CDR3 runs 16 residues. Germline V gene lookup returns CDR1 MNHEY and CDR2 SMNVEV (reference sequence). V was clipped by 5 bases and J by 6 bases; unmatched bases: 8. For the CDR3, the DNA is TGTGCCAGCAGTCTCCTAGCGGGAGGGCCCTCCAATGAGCAGTTCTTC. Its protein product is CASSLLAGGPSNEQFF.

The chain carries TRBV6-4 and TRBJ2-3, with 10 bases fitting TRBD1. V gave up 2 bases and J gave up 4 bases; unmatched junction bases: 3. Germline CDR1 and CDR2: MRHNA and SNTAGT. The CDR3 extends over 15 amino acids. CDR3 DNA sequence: TGTGCCAGCAGTGACGGGACAGGGGCCCCAGATACGCAGTATTTT. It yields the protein CASSDGTGAPDTQYF.

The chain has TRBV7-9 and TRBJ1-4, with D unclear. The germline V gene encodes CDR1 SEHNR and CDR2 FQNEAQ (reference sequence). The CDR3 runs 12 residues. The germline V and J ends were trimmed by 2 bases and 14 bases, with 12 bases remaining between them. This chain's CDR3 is CASSLIQDCLFF. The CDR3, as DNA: TGTGCCAGCAGCTTAATTCAAGACTGTCTGTTTTTT.

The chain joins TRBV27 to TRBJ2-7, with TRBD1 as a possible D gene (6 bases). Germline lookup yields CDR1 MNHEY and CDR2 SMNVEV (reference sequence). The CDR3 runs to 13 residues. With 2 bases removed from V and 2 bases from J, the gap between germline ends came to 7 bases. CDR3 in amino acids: CASSLGQTYEQYF. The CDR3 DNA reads TGTGCCAGCAGTTTAGGACAGACCTACGAGCAGTACTTC.

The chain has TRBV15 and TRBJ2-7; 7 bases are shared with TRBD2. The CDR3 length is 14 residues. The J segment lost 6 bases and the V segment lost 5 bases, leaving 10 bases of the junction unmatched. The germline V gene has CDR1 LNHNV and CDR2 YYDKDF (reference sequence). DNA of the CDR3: TGTGCCACCAGCCTCGGAGGCGGGAGATCCGAGCAGTACTTC. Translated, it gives CATSLGGGRSEQYF.

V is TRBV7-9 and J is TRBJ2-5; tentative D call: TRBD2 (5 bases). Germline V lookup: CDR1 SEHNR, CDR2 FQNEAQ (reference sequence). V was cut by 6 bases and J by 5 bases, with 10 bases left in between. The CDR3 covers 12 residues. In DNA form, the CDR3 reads TGTGCCAGCAGTCTTAGGAGGGAGACCCAGTACTTC. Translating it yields CASSLRRETQYF.

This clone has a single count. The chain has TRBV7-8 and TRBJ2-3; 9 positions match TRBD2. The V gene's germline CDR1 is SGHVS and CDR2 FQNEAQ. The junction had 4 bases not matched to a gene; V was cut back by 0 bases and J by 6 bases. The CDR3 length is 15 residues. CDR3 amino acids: CASSLAGTSRDTQYF. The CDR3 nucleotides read TGTGCCAGCAGCTTAGCAGGGACTAGCCGCGATACGCAGTATTTT.

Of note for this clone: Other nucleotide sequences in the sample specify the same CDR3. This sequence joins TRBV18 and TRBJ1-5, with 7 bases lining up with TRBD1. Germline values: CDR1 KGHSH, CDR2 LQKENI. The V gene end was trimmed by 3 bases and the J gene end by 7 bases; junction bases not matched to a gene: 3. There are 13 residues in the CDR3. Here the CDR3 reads CASSPGTDQPQHF. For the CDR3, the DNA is TGTGCCAGCTCACCGGGGACAGACCAGCCCCAGCATTTT. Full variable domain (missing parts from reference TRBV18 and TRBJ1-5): NAGVMQNPRHLVRRRGQEARLRCSPMKGHSHVYWYRQLPEEGLKFMVYLQKENIIDESGMPKERFSAEFPKEGPSILRIQQVVRGDSAAYFCASSPGTDQPQHFGDGTRLSIL.

The DNA of the CDR3 is TGTGCCAGCAGTCACCAGGTGAGGGTTTTTCAGCCCCAGCATTTT. Translating gives CASSHQVRVFQPQHF. The chain links TRBV28 to TRBJ1-5; D uncertain. CDR1 and CDR2 from the germline V gene are MDHEN and SYDVKM. There are 15 residues in the CDR3. V lost 5 bases and J 6 bases, leaving 17 bases between the germline ends.

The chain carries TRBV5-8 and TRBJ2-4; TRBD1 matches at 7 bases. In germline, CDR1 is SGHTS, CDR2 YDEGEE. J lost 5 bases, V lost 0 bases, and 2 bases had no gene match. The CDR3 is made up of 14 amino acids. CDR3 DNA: TGTGCCAGCAGCTTGGGACAGGGTGAAAACATTCAGTACTTC. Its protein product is CASSLGQGENIQYF. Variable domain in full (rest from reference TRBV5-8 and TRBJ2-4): EAGVTQSPTHLIKTRGQQATLRCSPISGHTSVYWYQQALGLGLQFLLWYDEGEERNRGNFPPRFSGRQFPNYSSELNVNALELEDSALYLCASSLGQGENIQYFGAGTRLSVL.

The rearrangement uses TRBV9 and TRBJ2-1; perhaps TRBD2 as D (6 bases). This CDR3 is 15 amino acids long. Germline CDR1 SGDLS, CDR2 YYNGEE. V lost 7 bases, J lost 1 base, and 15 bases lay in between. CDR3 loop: CASGRGGTSYNEQFF. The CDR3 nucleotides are TGTGCCAGCGGGCGGGGCGGGACTTCCTACAATGAGCAGTTCTTC.

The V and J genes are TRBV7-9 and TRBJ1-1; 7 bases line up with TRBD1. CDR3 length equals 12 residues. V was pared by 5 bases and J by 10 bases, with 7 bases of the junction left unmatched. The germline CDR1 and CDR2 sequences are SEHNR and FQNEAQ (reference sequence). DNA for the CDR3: TGTGCCAGCAGCCTCCGGGACAGCGGAGCTTTCTTT. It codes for CASSLRDSGAFF.

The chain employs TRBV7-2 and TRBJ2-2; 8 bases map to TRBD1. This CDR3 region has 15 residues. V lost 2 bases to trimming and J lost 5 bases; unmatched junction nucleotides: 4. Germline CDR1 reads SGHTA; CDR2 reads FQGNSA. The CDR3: CASSLIQGATGELFF. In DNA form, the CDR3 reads TGTGCCAGCAGCTTAATCCAGGGGGCGACCGGGGAGCTGTTTTTT.

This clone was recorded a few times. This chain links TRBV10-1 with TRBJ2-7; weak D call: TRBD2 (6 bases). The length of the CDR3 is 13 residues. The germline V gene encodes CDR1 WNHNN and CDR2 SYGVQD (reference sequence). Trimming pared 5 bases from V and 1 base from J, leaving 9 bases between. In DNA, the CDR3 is TGCGCCAGCAGTCCGGGGACTTCCTACGAGCAGTACTTC. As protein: CASSPGTSYEQYF.

CDR3 sequence (DNA): TGCGCCAGCAGCCAAGGGCGGCTCTCCTACGAGCAGTACTTC. As protein: CASSQGRLSYEQYF. This chain connects TRBV4-1 to TRBJ2-7, with D unresolved. The CDR3 runs 14 residues. The V and J ends lost 1 base and 0 bases respectively, with 7 bases between them. The germline CDR1 and CDR2 sequences are MGHRA and YSYEKL.

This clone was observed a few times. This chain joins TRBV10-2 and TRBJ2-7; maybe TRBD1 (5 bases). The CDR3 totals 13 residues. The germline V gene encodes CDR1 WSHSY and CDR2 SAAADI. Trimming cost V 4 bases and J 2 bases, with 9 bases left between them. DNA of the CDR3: TGCGCCAGCAGTGCTGGCAGGGCCTACGAGCAGTACTTC. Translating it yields CASSAGRAYEQYF.

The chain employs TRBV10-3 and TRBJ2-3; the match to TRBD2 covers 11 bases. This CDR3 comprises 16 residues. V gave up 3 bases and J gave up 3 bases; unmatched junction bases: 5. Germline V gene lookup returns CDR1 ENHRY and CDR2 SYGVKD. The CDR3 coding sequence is TGTGCCATCAGTGAACTAGCGGGGGCGCTAACAGATACGCAGTATTTT. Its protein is CAISELAGALTDTQYF.

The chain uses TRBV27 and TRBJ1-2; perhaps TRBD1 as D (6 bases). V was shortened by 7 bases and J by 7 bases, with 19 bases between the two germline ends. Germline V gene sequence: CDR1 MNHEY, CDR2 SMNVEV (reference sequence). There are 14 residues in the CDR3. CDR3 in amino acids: CASKLQGSQGGYTF. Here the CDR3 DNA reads TGTGCCAGCAAATTACAGGGAAGTCAGGGTGGCTACACCTTC.

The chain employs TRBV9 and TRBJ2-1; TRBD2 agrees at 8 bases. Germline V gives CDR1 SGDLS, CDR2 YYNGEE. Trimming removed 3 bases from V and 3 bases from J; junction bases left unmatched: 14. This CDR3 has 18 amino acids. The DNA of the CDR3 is TGTGCCAGCAGCGCCCGAGAAGGTCTAGCGGGCCTCTACAATGAGCAGTTCTTC. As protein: CASSAREGLAGLYNEQFF.

CDR3 sequence: CASSPGQSKQPQHF. DNA of the CDR3: TGTGCCAGCAGCCCAGGACAGTCGAAACAGCCCCAGCATTTT. This sequence joins TRBV7-8 and TRBJ1-5, with D perhaps matching TRBD1 (6 bases). V dropped 5 bases and J dropped 7 bases, with 15 bases sitting between them. Looked up from germline, CDR1 is SGHVS and CDR2 is FQNEAQ. There are 14 residues in the CDR3.